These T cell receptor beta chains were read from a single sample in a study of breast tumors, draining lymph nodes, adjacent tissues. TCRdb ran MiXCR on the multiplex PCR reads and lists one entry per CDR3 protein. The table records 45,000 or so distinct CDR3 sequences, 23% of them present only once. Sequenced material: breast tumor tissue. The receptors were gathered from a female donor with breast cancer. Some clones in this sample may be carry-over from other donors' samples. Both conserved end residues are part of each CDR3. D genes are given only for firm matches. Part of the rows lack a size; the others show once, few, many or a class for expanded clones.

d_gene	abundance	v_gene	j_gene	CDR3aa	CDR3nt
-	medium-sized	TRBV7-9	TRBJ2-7	CASKGSATPLNEQYF	TGTGCCAGCAAGGGGTCCGCGACTCCTTTGAACGAGCAGTACTTC
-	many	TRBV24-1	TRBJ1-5	CATNEDQPQHF	TGTGCCACCAACGAGGATCAGCCCCAGCATTTT
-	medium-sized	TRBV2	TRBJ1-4	CASKIIEQPNEKLFF	TGTGCCAGCAAGATTATCGAGCAGCCTAATGAAAAACTGTTTTTT
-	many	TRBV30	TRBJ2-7	CAWSHRIGTLRYEQYF	TGTGCCTGGAGCCATAGGATAGGGACTCTACGATACGAGCAGTACTTC
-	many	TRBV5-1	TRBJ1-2	CASSLWGDYGYTF	TGCGCCAGCAGCTTGTGGGGTGACTATGGCTACACCTTC
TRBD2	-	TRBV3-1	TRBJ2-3	CASSLGTSGRTDTQYF	TGTGCCAGCAGCTTGGGGACTAGCGGGAGGACAGATACGCAGTATTTT
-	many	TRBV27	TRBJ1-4	CASSFSGFGEKLFF	TGTGCCAGCAGTTTTTCGGGATTTGGTGAAAAACTGTTTTTT
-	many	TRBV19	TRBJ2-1	CASSMGTRSSLGNEQFF	TGTGCCAGTAGTATGGGAACCAGGTCCTCCCTGGGCAATGAGCAGTTCTTC
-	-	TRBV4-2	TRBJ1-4	CASSQDSGSENEKLFF	TGTGCCAGCAGCCAAGACAGCGGATCCGAGAATGAAAAACTGTTTTTT
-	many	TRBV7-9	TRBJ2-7	CASSLSQITYEQYF	TGTGCCAGCAGCTTGAGTCAGATTACCTACGAGCAGTACTTC
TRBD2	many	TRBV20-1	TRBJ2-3	CSATSGRASDTQYF	TGCAGTGCTACTAGCGGGAGGGCCTCAGATACGCAGTATTTT
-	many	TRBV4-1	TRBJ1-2	CASSQVGRDYGYTF	TGCGCCAGCAGCCAAGTAGGGAGGGATTATGGCTACACCTTC
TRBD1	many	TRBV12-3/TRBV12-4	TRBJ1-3	CASSGTGIGGNTIYF	TGTGCCAGCAGTGGGACAGGGATTGGTGGAAACACCATATATTTT
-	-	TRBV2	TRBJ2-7	CAGVSGSSYEQYF	TGTGCCGGCGTTAGCGGTAGCTCCTACGAGCAGTACTTC
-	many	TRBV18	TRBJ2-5	CASSSKERGTQYF	TGTGCCAGCTCATCCAAGGAAAGGGGGACCCAGTACTTC
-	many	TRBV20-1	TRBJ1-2	CSARDPLGAHGYTF	TGCAGTGCTAGAGATCCCCTTGGGGCGCACGGCTACACCTTC
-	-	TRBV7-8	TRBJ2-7	CASSARDRVYEQYF	TGTGCCAGCAGCGCCCGGGACCGAGTCTACGAGCAGTACTTC